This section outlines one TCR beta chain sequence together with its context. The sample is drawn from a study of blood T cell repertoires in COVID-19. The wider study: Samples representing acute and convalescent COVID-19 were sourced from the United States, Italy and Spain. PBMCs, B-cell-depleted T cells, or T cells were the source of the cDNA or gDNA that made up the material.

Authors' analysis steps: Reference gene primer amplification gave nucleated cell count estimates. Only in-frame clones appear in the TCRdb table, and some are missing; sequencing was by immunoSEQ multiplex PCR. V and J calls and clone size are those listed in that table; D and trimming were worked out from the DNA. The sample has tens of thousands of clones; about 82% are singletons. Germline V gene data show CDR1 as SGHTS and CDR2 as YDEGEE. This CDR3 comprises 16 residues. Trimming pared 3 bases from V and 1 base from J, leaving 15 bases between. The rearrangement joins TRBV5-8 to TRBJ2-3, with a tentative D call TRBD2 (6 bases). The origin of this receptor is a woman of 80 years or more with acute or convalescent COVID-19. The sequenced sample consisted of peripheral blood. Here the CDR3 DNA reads TGTGCCAGCAGCTCCGGGAGATTTGGTCGCACAGATACGCAGTATTTT. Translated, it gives CASSSGRFGRTDTQYF.